This TCR beta chain originates from a study of cytomegalovirus exposure and HLA in healthy donors. Study overall: About 180 million T cells yielded approximately 100 million unique TCR beta sequences, as an earlier analysis found. General observations from the study: Listed as cytomegalovirus-associated were over 150 TCR beta chains. The classifier was said to identify cytomegalovirus status with high specificity and sensitivity.

The donors, nominally healthy at sampling, likely had unrecorded immune exposures. As regards this clone: The antigen is unknown.

The PCR made use of 60 Vbeta and 13 Jbeta primers. Using immunoSEQ multiplex PCR, the repertoire was profiled, and TCRdb retains in-frame clones only, with some absent. Among roughly 130,000 clones listed, 80% were seen once. Trimming removed 1 base from V and 2 bases from J, with 8 bases in between. The CDR3 sequence is 14 residues long. The germline CDR1 and CDR2 sequences are SGHDN and FVKESK. This receptor was obtained from a male donor in good health and CMV-seronegative. The material sequenced was PBMCs. This chain links TRBV14 with TRBJ1-2; possibly TRBD1 for D (6 bases). The CDR3 nucleotides are TGTGCCAGCAGCCAAGTGGACAGAAACTATGGCTACACCTTC. Protein sequence: CASSQVDRNYGYTF.